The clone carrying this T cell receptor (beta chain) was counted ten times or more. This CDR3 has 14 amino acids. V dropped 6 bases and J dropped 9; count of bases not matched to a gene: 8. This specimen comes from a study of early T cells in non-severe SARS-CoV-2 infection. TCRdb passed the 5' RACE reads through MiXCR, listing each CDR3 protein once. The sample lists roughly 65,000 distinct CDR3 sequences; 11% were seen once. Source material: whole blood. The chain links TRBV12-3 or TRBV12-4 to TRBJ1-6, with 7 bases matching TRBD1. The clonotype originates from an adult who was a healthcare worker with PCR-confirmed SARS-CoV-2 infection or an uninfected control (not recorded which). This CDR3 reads CASSPDRVGSPLHF. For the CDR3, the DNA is TGTGCCAGCAGCCCTGACAGGGTGGGTTCACCCCTCCACTTT.